The sequence of this T cell receptor (beta chain) was determined in a study of response to subunit inactivated influenza vaccine. General study points: It was the authors' suggestion that each seasonal influenza vaccination recruits few new T cells.

This clonotype was picked up many times. Its antigen remains unidentified. Germline values: CDR1 LNHNV, CDR2 YYDKDF (reference sequence). The CDR3 totals 15 residues. V was shortened by 5 bases and J by 5 bases, with 19 bases between the two germline ends. TCRdb recomputed calls from the RT-PCR reads with MiXCR, one row per CDR3 protein. The sample carries 400,000 to 650,000 distinct CDR3 sequences, around 7.7% recorded once. The chain recombines TRBV15 with TRBJ2-7; D is ambiguous. This clonotype was sampled from a man between 50 and 75 years old who received an inactivated influenza vaccine. The source material was PBMCs from blood, sampled less than 30 months after vaccination. The CDR3, as DNA: TGTGCCACCAGCGCCGACCCCAGCCCTGTGAACGAGCAGTACTTC. Its translation: CATSADPSPVNEQYF.